This paragraph covers one T cell receptor beta chain sequence. What it binds is unknown. Measured with immunoSEQ multiplex PCR; TCRdb has only the in-frame clones, and not every one. The data hold tens of thousands of clones, with roughly 85% observed a single time. Per the germline V gene, CDR1 is SGHRS and CDR2 is YFSETQ. This CDR3 has 16 amino acids. V was cut by 1 base and J by 6 bases, with 19 bases left in between. No infections or other immune events were documented during collection. These data come from a study of identifying expanded T cells in peripheral blood. Study results and caveats: Variance in clone template counts between roughly two-week samples significantly increased with total template count across all healthy donors.

The source of this sequence is a person aged 18-69 years in good health. Sequenced: blood. V gene TRBV5-1 combines with J gene TRBJ1-1; the D gene is possibly TRBD1 (5 bases). Written as DNA, the CDR3 is TGCGCCAGCAGCTTGTTGGGACTCATCAGGTATGCTGAAGCTTTCTTT. Translating it yields CASSLLGLIRYAEAFF.